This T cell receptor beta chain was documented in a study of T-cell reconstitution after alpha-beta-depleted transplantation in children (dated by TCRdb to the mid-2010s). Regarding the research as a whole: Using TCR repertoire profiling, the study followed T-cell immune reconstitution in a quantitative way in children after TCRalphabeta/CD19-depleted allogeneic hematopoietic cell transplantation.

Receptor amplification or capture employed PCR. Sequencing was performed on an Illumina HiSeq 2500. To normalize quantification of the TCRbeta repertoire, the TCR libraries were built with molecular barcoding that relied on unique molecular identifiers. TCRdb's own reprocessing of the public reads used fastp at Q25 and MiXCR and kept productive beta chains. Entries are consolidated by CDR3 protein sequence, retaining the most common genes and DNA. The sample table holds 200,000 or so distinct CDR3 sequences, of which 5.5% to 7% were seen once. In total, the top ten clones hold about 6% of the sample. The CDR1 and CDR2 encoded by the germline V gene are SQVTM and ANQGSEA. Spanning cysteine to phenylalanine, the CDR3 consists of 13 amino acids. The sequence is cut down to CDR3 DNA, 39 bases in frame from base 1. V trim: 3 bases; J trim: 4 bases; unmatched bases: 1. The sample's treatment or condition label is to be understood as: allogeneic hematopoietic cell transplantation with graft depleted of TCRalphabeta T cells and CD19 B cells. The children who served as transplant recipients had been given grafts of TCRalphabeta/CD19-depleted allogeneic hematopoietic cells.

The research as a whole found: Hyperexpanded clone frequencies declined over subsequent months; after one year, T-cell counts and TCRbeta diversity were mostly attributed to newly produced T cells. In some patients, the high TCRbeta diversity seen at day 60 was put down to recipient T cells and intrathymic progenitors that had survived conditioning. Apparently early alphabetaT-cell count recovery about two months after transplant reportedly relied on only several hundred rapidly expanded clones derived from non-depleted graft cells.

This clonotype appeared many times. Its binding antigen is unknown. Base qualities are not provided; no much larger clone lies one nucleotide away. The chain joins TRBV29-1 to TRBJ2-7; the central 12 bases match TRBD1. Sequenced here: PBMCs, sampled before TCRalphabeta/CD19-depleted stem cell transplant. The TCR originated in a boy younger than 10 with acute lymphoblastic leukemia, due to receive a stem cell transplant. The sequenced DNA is TGCAGCGTTGAGGGACAGGGGGCTTACGAGCAGTACTTC. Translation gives CSVEGQGAYEQYF.